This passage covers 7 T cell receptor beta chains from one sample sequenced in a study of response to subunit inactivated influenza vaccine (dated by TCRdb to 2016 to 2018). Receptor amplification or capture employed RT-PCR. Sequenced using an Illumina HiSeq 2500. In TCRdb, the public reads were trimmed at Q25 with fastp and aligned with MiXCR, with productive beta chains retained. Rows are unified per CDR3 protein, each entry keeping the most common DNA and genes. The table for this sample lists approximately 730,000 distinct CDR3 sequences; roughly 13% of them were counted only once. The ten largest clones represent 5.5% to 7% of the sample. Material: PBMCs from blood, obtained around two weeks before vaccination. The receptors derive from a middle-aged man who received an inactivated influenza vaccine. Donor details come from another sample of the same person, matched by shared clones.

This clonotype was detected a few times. CDR3 nucleotide sequence: TGCAGTGCCCCTGGACTAGCGGGAACTGAGACCCAGTACTTC. Translation gives CSAPGLAGTETQYF. The chain recombines TRBV20-1 with TRBJ2-5; 12 nucleotides agree with TRBD2. Germline trimming cut 6 bases from V and 5 bases from J; bases unmatched to any gene: 7. CDR3 length: 14 amino acids. CDR1 DFQATT and CDR2 SNEGSKA come from the germline V gene (reference sequence).

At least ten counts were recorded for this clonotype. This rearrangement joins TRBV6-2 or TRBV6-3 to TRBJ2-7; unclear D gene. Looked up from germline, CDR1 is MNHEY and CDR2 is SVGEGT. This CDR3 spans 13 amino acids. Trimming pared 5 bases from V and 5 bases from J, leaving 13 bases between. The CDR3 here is CASSLVKWDEQYF. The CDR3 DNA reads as TGTGCCAGCAGTCTCGTGAAGTGGGACGAGCAGTACTTC.

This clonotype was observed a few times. The CDR3 region has the DNA TGCAGCGTTGAAAGTCCTGGTTATGGCTACACCTTC. Protein sequence: CSVESPGYGYTF. The V call is TRBV29-1, the J call TRBJ1-2; D gene uncertain. Germline CDR1 is SQVTM and CDR2 is ANQGSEA. The CDR3 loop spans 12 amino acids. Trimming cost V 2 bases and J 5 bases, with 9 bases left between them.

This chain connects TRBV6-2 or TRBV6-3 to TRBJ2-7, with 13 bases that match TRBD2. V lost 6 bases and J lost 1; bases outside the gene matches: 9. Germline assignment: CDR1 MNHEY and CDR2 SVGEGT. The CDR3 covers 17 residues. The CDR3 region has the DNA TGTGCCAGCAGCCCCGGGACTAGCGGGGTTGGGTCCTACGAGCAGTACTTC. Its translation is CASSPGTSGVGSYEQYF.

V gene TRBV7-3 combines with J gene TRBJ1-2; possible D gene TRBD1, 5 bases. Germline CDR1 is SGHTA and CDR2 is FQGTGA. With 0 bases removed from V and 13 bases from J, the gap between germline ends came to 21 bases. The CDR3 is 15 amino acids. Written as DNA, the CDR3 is TGTGCCAGCAGCTTAACCCCCGGCCAAGGGGAGTCACTCACCTTC. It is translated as CASSLTPGQGESLTF.

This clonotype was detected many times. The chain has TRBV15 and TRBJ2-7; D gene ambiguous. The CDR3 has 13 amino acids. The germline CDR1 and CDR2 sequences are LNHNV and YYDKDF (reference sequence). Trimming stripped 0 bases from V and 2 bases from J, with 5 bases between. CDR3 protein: CATSRDFTYEQYF. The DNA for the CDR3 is TGTGCCACCAGCAGAGATTTTACCTACGAGCAGTACTTC.

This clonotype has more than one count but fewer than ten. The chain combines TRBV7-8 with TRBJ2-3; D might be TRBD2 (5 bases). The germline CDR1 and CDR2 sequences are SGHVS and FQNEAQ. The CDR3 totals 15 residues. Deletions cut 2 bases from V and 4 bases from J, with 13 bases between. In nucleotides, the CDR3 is TGTGCCAGCAGCTTATCGTTCCTAGCCCCAGATACGCAGTATTTT. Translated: CASSLSFLAPDTQYF.